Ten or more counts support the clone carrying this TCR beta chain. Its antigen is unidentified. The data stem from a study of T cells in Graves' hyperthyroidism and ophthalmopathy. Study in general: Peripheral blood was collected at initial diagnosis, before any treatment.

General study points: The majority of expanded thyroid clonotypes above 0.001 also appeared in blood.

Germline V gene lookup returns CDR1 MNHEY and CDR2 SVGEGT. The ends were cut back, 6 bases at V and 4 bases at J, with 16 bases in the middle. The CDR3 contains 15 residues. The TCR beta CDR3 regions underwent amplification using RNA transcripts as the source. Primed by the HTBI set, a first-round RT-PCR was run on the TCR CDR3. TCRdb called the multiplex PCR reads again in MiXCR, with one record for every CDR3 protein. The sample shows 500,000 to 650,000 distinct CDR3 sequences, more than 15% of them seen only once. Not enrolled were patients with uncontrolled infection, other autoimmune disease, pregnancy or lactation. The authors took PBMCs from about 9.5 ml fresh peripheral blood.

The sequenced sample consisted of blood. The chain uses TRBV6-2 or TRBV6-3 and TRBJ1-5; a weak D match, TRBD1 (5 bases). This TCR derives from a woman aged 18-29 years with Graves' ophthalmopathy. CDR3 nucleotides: TGTGCCAGCAGCAAAGAACGGGACGGGAATCAGCCCCAGCATTTT. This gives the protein CASSKERDGNQPQHF.